Listed below are T cell receptor beta chains from one sample, sequenced in a study of cytomegalovirus exposure and HLA in healthy donors. Only in-frame clones appear in the TCRdb table, and some are missing; sequencing was by immunoSEQ multiplex PCR. The data hold 90,000 to 140,000 clones, with just over 75% observed a single time. The specimen sequenced was PBMCs. The receptors were gathered from a man aged 40-55 years in good health and CMV-seropositive. Both conserved end residues are part of each CDR3. Each record gives: CDR3 DNA, CDR3 protein, D gene, clone size, J gene, V gene. A D gene is named only where the DNA matches it firmly. Clone size, where shown, is once, few, many, or a class for clones that have expanded.

cdr3_nt: TGTGCCAGCAGCTTAGTCGCGGGGGGAGGGGACGAGCAGTACTTC
cdr3_aa: CASSLVAGGGDEQYF
d_call: TRBD2
clone_size: few
j_call: TRBJ2-7
v_call: TRBV7-2

cdr3_nt: TGTGCCAGCAGCTTAGATTCCAGGGCCGTGGGCGAGCAGTACTTC
cdr3_aa: CASSLDSRAVGEQYF
d_call: NA
clone_size: NA
j_call: TRBJ2-7
v_call: TRBV11-3

cdr3_nt: TGTGCCAGCTCACCACAGAGGGCTGGGGAGACCCAGTACTTC
cdr3_aa: CASSPQRAGETQYF
d_call: NA
clone_size: NA
j_call: TRBJ2-5
v_call: TRBV18

cdr3_nt: TGTGCCAGCTCACCACCTGGGACTAGCGACTACGAGCAGTACTTC
cdr3_aa: CASSPPGTSDYEQYF
d_call: TRBD2
clone_size: NA
j_call: TRBJ2-7
v_call: TRBV18

cdr3_nt: TGTGCCAGCAGCTTGATACAGGGAGACACTGAAGCTTTCTTT
cdr3_aa: CASSLIQGDTEAFF
d_call: NA
clone_size: NA
j_call: TRBJ1-1
v_call: TRBV5-8

cdr3_nt: TGCGCCAGCAGCCGGACTAGCGGGGGAGGGGGCACAGATACGCAGTATTTT
cdr3_aa: CASSRTSGGGGTDTQYF
d_call: TRBD2
clone_size: NA
j_call: TRBJ2-3
v_call: TRBV4-3

cdr3_nt: TGTGCCAGCAGCTCCCACTCACTAGCGGGGGGGCCGACAGATACGCAGTATTTT
cdr3_aa: CASSSHSLAGGPTDTQYF
d_call: TRBD2
clone_size: NA
j_call: TRBJ2-3
v_call: TRBV11-2

cdr3_nt: TGTGCCAGCAGCCCTTCCTCTAACTATGGCTACACCTTC
cdr3_aa: CASSPSSNYGYTF
d_call: NA
clone_size: few
j_call: TRBJ1-2
v_call: TRBV2

cdr3_nt: TGTGCCAGCGGGGGGAACTGGAACACTGAAGCTTTCTTT
cdr3_aa: CASGGNWNTEAFF
d_call: NA
clone_size: few
j_call: TRBJ1-1
v_call: TRBV11-2

cdr3_nt: TGTGTCAGCAGCTACCGGGACAGAAGTTATGGCTACACCTTC
cdr3_aa: CVSSYRDRSYGYTF
d_call: TRBD1
clone_size: NA
j_call: TRBJ1-2
v_call: TRBV11-1

cdr3_nt: TGCGGCGTTGTCGGCGGGCTGGGGAGTACTGAAGCTTTCTTT
cdr3_aa: CGVVGGLGSTEAFF
d_call: NA
clone_size: NA
j_call: TRBJ1-1
v_call: TRBV29-1

cdr3_nt: TGTGCCAGCAGCCGTGACAGGGGTGAAAAACTGTTTTTT
cdr3_aa: CASSRDRGEKLFF
d_call: TRBD1
clone_size: NA
j_call: TRBJ1-4
v_call: TRBV6-5

cdr3_nt: TGTGCCAGCAGCCAAACTAGGGGGGGGAGCTCCTACGAGCAGTACTTC
cdr3_aa: CASSQTRGGSSYEQYF
d_call: NA
clone_size: NA
j_call: TRBJ2-7
v_call: TRBV7-9

cdr3_nt: TGTGCCAGAAGCTTTTACGCCCGCAGGGAATCGGCACAGCCCCAGCATTTT
cdr3_aa: CARSFYARRESAQPQHF
d_call: NA
clone_size: few
j_call: TRBJ1-5
v_call: TRBV7-5

cdr3_nt: TGTGCCAGCAGCTTGGCGACGGGGGGGCCCCAGCATTTT
cdr3_aa: CASSLATGGPQHF
d_call: NA
clone_size: few
j_call: TRBJ1-5
v_call: TRBV5-6

cdr3_nt: TGTGCCAGCAGCTTCGGTGGACTAGCAGGCACAGATACGCAGTATTTT
cdr3_aa: CASSFGGLAGTDTQYF
d_call: TRBD2
clone_size: NA
j_call: TRBJ2-3
v_call: TRBV5-8

cdr3_nt: TGTGCCAGCAGGGTTAACATCTACGAGCAGTACTTC
cdr3_aa: CASRVNIYEQYF
d_call: NA
clone_size: NA
j_call: TRBJ2-7
v_call: TRBV2

cdr3_nt: TGTGCCAGCGGATTACAGGGCAATTCACCCCTCCACTTT
cdr3_aa: CASGLQGNSPLHF
d_call: NA
clone_size: NA
j_call: TRBJ1-6
v_call: TRBV2

cdr3_nt: TGTGCCAGCAGCTTAACGCAGGGCGGCGAGCAGTACTTC
cdr3_aa: CASSLTQGGEQYF
d_call: NA
clone_size: once
j_call: TRBJ2-7
v_call: TRBV11-3

cdr3_nt: TGCAGTGCCTCCGTTCGGTGGAGAGCTTTCTTT
cdr3_aa: CSASVRWRAFF
d_call: NA
clone_size: NA
j_call: TRBJ1-1
v_call: TRBV20-1

cdr3_nt: TGTGCCAGCAGCCTGGGACGGGGAGTCTATGGCTACACCTTC
cdr3_aa: CASSLGRGVYGYTF
d_call: NA
clone_size: NA
j_call: TRBJ1-2
v_call: TRBV5-4

cdr3_nt: TGTGCCAGCAGTTTGTTGCGCAGGGGGCTACACACCATATATTTT
cdr3_aa: CASSLLRRGLHTIYF
d_call: TRBD1
clone_size: NA
j_call: TRBJ1-3
v_call: TRBV28

cdr3_nt: TGTGCCAGCAGTATTCTAACAGGGGGCGCAAGCTATGGCTACACCTTC
cdr3_aa: CASSILTGGASYGYTF
d_call: TRBD1
clone_size: NA
j_call: TRBJ1-2
v_call: TRBV28

cdr3_nt: TGTGCCAGCAGCTTCCAGGGAGAGACCCAGTACTTC
cdr3_aa: CASSFQGETQYF
d_call: NA
clone_size: NA
j_call: TRBJ2-5
v_call: TRBV7-9

cdr3_nt: TGTGCCAGCAGTTACGGACAGGGTTCTGGAAACACCATATATTTT
cdr3_aa: CASSYGQGSGNTIYF
d_call: TRBD1
clone_size: NA
j_call: TRBJ1-3
v_call: TRBV6-5

cdr3_nt: TGTGCCAGCAGCCCCCGGACAGGGAGGGACACTGAAGCTTTCTTT
cdr3_aa: CASSPRTGRDTEAFF
d_call: TRBD1
clone_size: few
j_call: TRBJ1-1
v_call: TRBV7-9

cdr3_nt: TGTGCCAGCAGGCAGGGTCCCTCCGAAAAACTGTTTTTT
cdr3_aa: CASRQGPSEKLFF
d_call: NA
clone_size: once
j_call: TRBJ1-4
v_call: TRBV2

cdr3_nt: TGTGCCATCAGTGAGTCCGGGAGGCGTCCAAACACCGGGGAGCTGTTTTTT
cdr3_aa: CAISESGRRPNTGELFF
d_call: TRBD2
clone_size: NA
j_call: TRBJ2-2
v_call: TRBV10-3

cdr3_nt: TGCGCCAGCAGCCAAGATAGGCTTTGGGCAGGGGTCGTCTACGAGCAGTGCTTC
cdr3_aa: CASSQDRLWAGVVYEQCF
d_call: NA
clone_size: NA
j_call: TRBJ2-7
v_call: TRBV4-3

cdr3_nt: TGTGCCAGTACGGGGGGCCAGGGGGCCAATCAGCCCCAGCATTTT
cdr3_aa: CASTGGQGANQPQHF
d_call: TRBD1
clone_size: NA
j_call: TRBJ1-5
v_call: TRBV19

cdr3_nt: TGCGCCAGCAGCCCATCTCTGGCCACTGAAGCTTTCTTT
cdr3_aa: CASSPSLATEAFF
d_call: NA
clone_size: once
j_call: TRBJ1-1
v_call: TRBV4-3

cdr3_nt: TGTGCCAGCAGCCACTCATGGGGGGGTGCCTACGAGCAGTACTTC
cdr3_aa: CASSHSWGGAYEQYF
d_call: TRBD2
clone_size: once
j_call: TRBJ2-7
v_call: TRBV9

cdr3_nt: TGTGCCAGCAGCTTGGACAGGGGGCTTGGGCCCCAGCATTTT
cdr3_aa: CASSLDRGLGPQHF
d_call: TRBD1
clone_size: NA
j_call: TRBJ1-5
v_call: TRBV5-8

cdr3_nt: TGTGCCAGCAGTTACTCTGGCAGGGGGTCTCCCAATGAGCAGTTCTTC
cdr3_aa: CASSYSGRGSPNEQFF
d_call: TRBD1
clone_size: once
j_call: TRBJ2-1
v_call: TRBV6-5

cdr3_nt: TGTGCCAGCAGCTTAGGCGAGCGGGGCTACGAGCAGTACTTC
cdr3_aa: CASSLGERGYEQYF
d_call: TRBD2
clone_size: NA
j_call: TRBJ2-7
v_call: TRBV7-2

cdr3_nt: TGCGCCAGCAGCCAATTAGCGGGAGTCCCAGATACGCAGTATTTT
cdr3_aa: CASSQLAGVPDTQYF
d_call: TRBD2
clone_size: once
j_call: TRBJ2-3
v_call: TRBV5-1

cdr3_nt: TGTGCCAGTAGTATCAGAGCGGGGGGCGGGGAGCTGTTTTTT
cdr3_aa: CASSIRAGGGELFF
d_call: TRBD2
clone_size: NA
j_call: TRBJ2-2
v_call: TRBV19

cdr3_nt: TGCGCCAGCAGCTTGAACCCCGTACGGTCCTCTGGAAACACCATATATTTT
cdr3_aa: CASSLNPVRSSGNTIYF
d_call: NA
clone_size: NA
j_call: TRBJ1-3
v_call: TRBV5-1

cdr3_nt: TGTGCCAGCAGCTTAAGCGGGACAGGGGCCTACGAGCAGTACTTC
cdr3_aa: CASSLSGTGAYEQYF
d_call: TRBD1
clone_size: NA
j_call: TRBJ2-7
v_call: TRBV7-2

cdr3_nt: TGTGCCAGCACCCGACTAGCGGGCGTCTCCTACGAGCAGTACTTC
cdr3_aa: CASTRLAGVSYEQYF
d_call: TRBD2
clone_size: NA
j_call: TRBJ2-7
v_call: TRBV6-5

cdr3_nt: TGCAGCGTTGAAGATCGGGGTACGCAGTACTTC
cdr3_aa: CSVEDRGTQYF
d_call: NA
clone_size: NA
j_call: TRBJ2-7
v_call: TRBV29-1

cdr3_nt: TGTGCCAGTAGCGGACAGTTTTGGGATTCAAAAGAGCAGTTCTTC
cdr3_aa: CASSGQFWDSKEQFF
d_call: NA
clone_size: NA
j_call: TRBJ2-1
v_call: TRBV19

cdr3_nt: TGTGCCAGCAGCCAAGGACTGTACTCTGGAAACACCATATATTTT
cdr3_aa: CASSQGLYSGNTIYF
d_call: NA
clone_size: NA
j_call: TRBJ1-3
v_call: TRBV2

cdr3_nt: TGTGCCAGCAGTTTTAATCGCCCGACAGGGGCGGCCGGGGAGCTGTTTTTT
cdr3_aa: CASSFNRPTGAAGELFF
d_call: TRBD1
clone_size: NA
j_call: TRBJ2-2
v_call: TRBV27

cdr3_nt: TGCAGCGCCGAGTCGGGCTCCTACGAGCAGTACTTC
cdr3_aa: CSAESGSYEQYF
d_call: NA
clone_size: NA
j_call: TRBJ2-7
v_call: TRBV29-1

cdr3_nt: TGTGCCAGCAGCCCAGGGGGGAAGTATGGCTACACCTTC
cdr3_aa: CASSPGGKYGYTF
d_call: TRBD1
clone_size: NA
j_call: TRBJ1-2
v_call: TRBV11-2

cdr3_nt: TGTGCCAGCAGGTGGGACAGGGGCCGCTACGAGCAGTACTTC
cdr3_aa: CASRWDRGRYEQYF
d_call: TRBD1
clone_size: few
j_call: TRBJ2-7
v_call: TRBV7-2

cdr3_nt: TGTGCCAGCAGCCGTAGTACCACTGAAGCTTTCTTT
cdr3_aa: CASSRSTTEAFF
d_call: NA
clone_size: NA
j_call: TRBJ1-1
v_call: TRBV9